This paragraph covers one T cell receptor (beta chain) sequence. CDR1 and CDR2 (germline): LGHNA, YSLEER. J gave up 1 base and V 1 base, and 3 bases lay outside the gene matches. The CDR3 length is 15 residues. The record originates from a study of beta chain features in type 1 diabetes. Expressed TCRB transcripts were sequenced because the isolated RNA had all been reverse transcribed beforehand. Some clones are missing from TCRdb's copy, which holds only in-frame ones; the method was immunoSEQ multiplex PCR. Here the sample spans 400,000 to 500,000 clones, approximately 15% being singletons. The sample taken for sequencing was naive CD4+ T cells from blood. The chain joins TRBV4-3 to TRBJ1-2; 7 nucleotides align to TRBD1. The receptor was derived from a man aged 30-40 years in good health. The CDR3 DNA reads as TGCGCCAGCAGCCAAGGACAGGGACTTAACTATGGCTACACCTTC. This gives the protein CASSQGQGLNYGYTF.